This entry lists 23 T cell receptor beta chains sequenced from one sample in a study of technical replicates of blood from several donors. TCRdb keeps only in-frame clones here, not all; method: immunoSEQ multiplex PCR. In the table there are roughly 70,000 clones, 90% of which are singletons. The sample consisted of PBMCs. These receptors originate from a human donor in good health. Some clones in this sample may be carry-over from other donors' samples.

The gene calls are TRBV6-1 and TRBJ2-1; TRBD1 matches at 9 bases. The V gene end was trimmed by 2 bases and the J gene end by 7 bases; junction bases not matched to a gene: 9. Germline-derived CDR1 and CDR2 are MNHNS and SASEGT. CDR3 length: 16 residues. The CDR3 loop is CASSESRRTGVNEQFF. The CDR3, as DNA: TGTGCCAGCAGTGAATCTCGGAGGACAGGGGTAAATGAGCAGTTCTTC.

The rearrangement links TRBV5-5 to TRBJ2-6, with 8 bases matching TRBD2. CDR3 length equals 16 residues. Germline values: CDR1 SGHKS, CDR2 YYEKEE (reference sequence). Trimming at V came to 5 bases and at J to 1 base, leaving 5 bases not matched to a gene. The CDR3 coding sequence is TGTGCCAGCAGGGGTAGCGGGACTTCTGGGGCCAACGTCCTGACTTTC. Amino acid sequence: CASRGSGTSGANVLTF.

This sequence joins TRBV4-1 and TRBJ1-1, with 7 nucleotides matching TRBD1. Germline V gene data show CDR1 as MGHRA and CDR2 as YSYEKL. This CDR3 region has 15 residues. V lost 2 bases, J lost 4 bases, and 7 bases stayed unmatched. The DNA of the CDR3 is TGCGCCAGCAGCCAACCCGGGACAGTGGGCACTGAAGCTTTCTTT. It codes for CASSQPGTVGTEAFF.

The genes are TRBV6-5 and TRBJ1-6; D is possibly TRBD1 (6 bases). The V and J ends lost 2 bases and 7 bases respectively, with 12 bases between them. In germline, CDR1 is MNHEY, CDR2 SVGAGI. The CDR3 spans 15 residues. The CDR3 DNA reads TGTGCCAGCAGTTACGGCTGGACAGAGAATTCACCCCTCCACTTT. This codes for CASSYGWTENSPLHF.

The chain carries TRBV5-1 and TRBJ2-7, with TRBD2 matching 10 bases. The CDR3 is made up of 15 amino acids. J was trimmed by 3 bases and V by 2 bases; bases with no gene match: 5. Germline V gene sequence: CDR1 SGHRS, CDR2 YFSETQ. CDR3 sequence: CASSFQAGGLYEQYF. The DNA of the CDR3 is TGCGCCAGCAGCTTTCAAGCGGGAGGGCTCTACGAGCAGTACTTC.

The chain combines TRBV21-1 with TRBJ1-6. TRBV21-1 is reported as a pseudogene. The length of the CDR3 is 17 residues. The CDR3 coding sequence is TGTGCCAGCAGCAAATCCCCGGAGACGGATGATAATTCACCCCTCCACTTT. Translated: CASSKSPETDDNSPLHF.

This clone has only one observation. The V and J genes are TRBV5-1 and TRBJ1-3; D may be TRBD1 (6 bases). CDR1 is SGHRS, CDR2 YFSETQ, per germline. CDR3 length: 21 residues. The V end lost 8 bases, the J end lost 4 bases, and 37 bases lay between the germline ends. CDR3: CARRSTPRGILTDPEGNTIYF. The CDR3 nucleotides are TGCGCCAGGCGAAGCACTCCCAGGGGTATATTAACCGACCCGGAGGGAAACACCATATATTTT.

The CDR3 region is CATSRDGTYYGYTF. The CDR3 nucleotides are TGTGCCACCAGCAGAGATGGGACTTACTATGGCTACACCTTC. The V gene is TRBV15, the J gene TRBJ1-2, with D maybe TRBD1 (5 bases). Trimming stripped 0 bases from V and 3 bases from J, with 8 bases between. The CDR3 runs 14 residues. The germline V gene encodes CDR1 LNHNV and CDR2 YYDKDF (reference sequence). The variable domain in full, completed from reference TRBV15 and TRBJ1-2, reads DAMVIQNPRYQVTQFGKPVTLSCSQTLNHNVMYWYQQKSSQAPKLLFHYYDKDFNNEADTPDNFQSRRPNTSFCFLDIRSPGLGDTAMYLCATSRDGTYYGYTFGSGTRLTVV.

This chain joins TRBV30 and TRBJ2-7; the D is unclear. CDR1 GTSNPN and CDR2 SVGIG come from the germline V gene (reference sequence). The V end was cut by 8 bases, the J end by 0 bases, with 11 bases between. The CDR3 contains 12 residues. CDR3 in DNA: TGTGCCGCGTCCGACTTCTCCTACGAGCAGTACTTC. This gives the protein CAASDFSYEQYF. Drawing the rest from reference TRBV30 and TRBJ2-7, the complete variable domain is SQTIHQWPATLVQPVGSPLSLECTVEGTSNPNLYWYRQAAGRGLQLLFYSVGIGQISSEVPQNLSASRPQDRQFILSSKKLLLSDSGFYLCAASDFSYEQYFGPGTRLTVT.

This chain joins TRBV7-9 and TRBJ2-1; TRBD1 matches 7 bases. With 4 bases clipped from V and 7 bases from J, the junction kept 7 bases outside the gene matches. Germline lookup yields CDR1 SEHNR and CDR2 FQNEAQ (reference sequence). CDR3 size: 14 residues. CDR3 nucleotides: TGTGCCAGCAGCTCCACCGACAGGGCAAATGAGCAGTTCTTC. This codes for CASSSTDRANEQFF.

The chain carries TRBV5-1 and TRBJ1-2; 12 bases match TRBD1. Germline-derived CDR1 and CDR2 are SGHRS and YFSETQ. V shed 4 bases, J shed 4 bases, and the junction held 11 bases outside the gene matches. This CDR3 has 17 amino acids. In DNA, the CDR3 is TGCGCCAGCAGCCAAGGGACAGGGGGCATAATCGGCTATGGCTACACCTTC. Its protein is CASSQGTGGIIGYGYTF. Full variable domain (rest looked up from reference TRBV5-1 and TRBJ1-2): KAGVTQTPRYLIKTRGQQVTLSCSPISGHRSVSWYQQTPGQGLQFLFEYFSETQRNKGNFPGRFSGRQFSNSRSEMNVSTLELGDSALYLCASSQGTGGIIGYGYTFGSGTRLTVV.

This clone was seen once. V usage is TRBV5-1 and J usage is TRBJ2-3, with 14 nucleotides matching TRBD2. The germline gives CDR1 SGHRS, CDR2 YFSETQ. With 4 bases clipped from V and 9 bases from J, the junction kept 7 bases outside the gene matches. The CDR3 length is 15 residues. CDR3: CASSTGTSGSSTQYF. CDR3 nucleotide sequence: TGCGCCAGCAGCACCGGGACTAGCGGGAGTAGCACGCAGTATTTT.

The rearrangement joins TRBV7-9 to TRBJ2-7; 10 bases agree with TRBD2. Per germline, CDR1 SEHNR and CDR2 FQNEAQ (reference sequence). This CDR3 has 15 residues. The V gene end was trimmed by 4 bases and the J gene end by 2 bases; junction bases not matched to a gene: 5. The CDR3: CASSSSSGGTYEQYF. The CDR3 region has the DNA TGTGCCAGCAGCTCCTCTAGCGGGGGCACCTACGAGCAGTACTTC.

The chain employs TRBV11-2 and TRBJ2-7; D gene unclear. Trimming shortened V by 0 bases and J by 6 bases, and 21 bases separated the two germline ends. In germline, CDR1 is SGHAT, CDR2 FQNNGV. There are 17 residues in the CDR3. The CDR3 DNA reads TGTGCCAGCAGCTTAGATGCGGTGTCACAACTATCCCTCGAGCAGTACTTC. Its protein product is CASSLDAVSQLSLEQYF.

V and J are TRBV9 and TRBJ2-7; 14 positions agree with TRBD2. The CDR3 loop spans 15 amino acids. V trimming: 0 bases; J trimming: 5 bases; junction bases outside the gene matches: 1. Germline V lookup: CDR1 SGDLS, CDR2 YYNGEE. In DNA, the CDR3 is TGTGCCAGCAGCGTAGGGGGACTAGCGGGGGACGAGCAGTACTTC. This codes for CASSVGGLAGDEQYF. The full variable domain, completed using reference TRBV9 and TRBJ2-7, is DSGVTQTPKHLITATGQRVTLRCSPRSGDLSVYWYQQSLDQGLQFLIQYYNGEERAKGNILERFSAQQFPDLHSELNLSSLELGDSALYFCASSVGGLAGDEQYFGPGTRLTVT.

The chain combines TRBV11-2 with TRBJ2-7; D is undetermined. V lost 0 bases and J lost 2, with 5 bases in between. The CDR3 covers 13 residues. Germline V gene data show CDR1 as SGHAT and CDR2 as FQNNGV. For the CDR3, the DNA is TGTGCCAGCAGCTTAGATCCAACCTACGAGCAGTACTTC. This codes for CASSLDPTYEQYF.

The genes are TRBV19 and TRBJ2-2, with 10 bases identical to TRBD1. J was trimmed by 4 bases and V by 4 bases; bases with no gene match: 6. CDR3 length: 16 amino acids. Germline-derived CDR1 and CDR2 are LNHDA and SQIVND (reference sequence). In DNA, the CDR3 is TGTGCCAGTAGTAAAGTGACAGGGGGCGGCACCGGGGAGCTGTTTTTT. As protein: CASSKVTGGGTGELFF.

Only one count was recorded for this clone. V and J are TRBV19 and TRBJ2-3; TRBD2 matches 9 bases. CDR1 and CDR2 from the germline V gene are LNHDA and SQIVND (reference sequence). The junction had 3 bases not matched to a gene; V was cut back by 3 bases and J by 2 bases. There are 15 residues in the CDR3. This CDR3 is CASSISGSFTDTQYF. The CDR3 DNA sequence: TGTGCCAGTAGTATTAGCGGGAGTTTCACAGATACGCAGTATTTT.

The rearrangement uses TRBV9 and TRBJ2-7; maybe TRBD2 (5 bases). The CDR3 has 13 amino acids. CDR1 is SGDLS, CDR2 YYNGEE, per germline. V lost 6 bases and J 4 bases, leaving 14 bases between the germline ends. CDR3 in amino acids: CASTKGSDYEQYF. CDR3 sequence (DNA): TGTGCCAGCACCAAGGGTAGCGATTACGAGCAGTACTTC.

This rearrangement joins TRBV27 to TRBJ2-7, with D uncertain. The CDR3 totals 13 residues. The V gene's germline CDR1 is MNHEY and CDR2 SMNVEV (reference sequence). The V gene lost 0 bases and the J gene lost 4 bases, with 7 bases spanning the gap. The CDR3 sequence is CASSLSYGYEQYF. CDR3 DNA sequence: TGTGCCAGCAGTTTATCTTACGGGTACGAGCAGTACTTC.

The chain employs TRBV19 and TRBJ1-1; TRBD1 agrees at 8 bases. From germline, CDR1 is LNHDA and CDR2 SQIVND (reference sequence). The CDR3 has 15 amino acids. The J segment lost 4 bases and the V segment lost 5 bases, leaving 9 bases of the junction unmatched. CDR3 bases: TGTGCCAGTAGTCTTAGGTCAGGGGGCTTCACTGAAGCTTTCTTT. Its translation is CASSLRSGGFTEAFF.

The rearrangement links TRBV6-1 to TRBJ1-5; TRBD1 matches 10 bases. CDR1 MNHNS and CDR2 SASEGT come from the germline V gene. The CDR3 totals 16 residues. V gave up 4 bases and J gave up 2 bases; unmatched junction bases: 5. The CDR3 DNA reads TGTGCCAGCAGTGGCCGGGACAGGGGCCGCAATCAGCCCCAGCATTTT. This encodes CASSGRDRGRNQPQHF.

The rearrangement joins TRBV7-6 to TRBJ2-3; 11 bases map to TRBD2. The CDR3 has 16 amino acids. Germline V gene sequence: CDR1 SGHVS, CDR2 FNYEAQ. J was trimmed by 1 base and V by 1 base; bases with no gene match: 1. Here the CDR3 reads CASSLVLAGGTDTQYF. Here the CDR3 DNA reads TGTGCCAGCAGCTTAGTACTAGCGGGGGGCACAGATACGCAGTATTTT.